This TCR beta chain is from a study of shared clonotypes between healthy human individuals. Study-wide results and caveats: Across a handful of donors, naive CD4 shared around 5%, naive CD8 3.5% to 4%, memory CD4 roughly 2.4%, memory CD8 around 0.42%.

In the original analysis: In the immunoSEQ data, sequences were junction-only and lacked quality scores, so filtering differed. Assay: immunoSEQ multiplex PCR; the TCRdb copy retains only in-frame clones and omits some. The V and J calls and clone size are taken from that table; D and trimming were inferred from the DNA. The profile covers about 960,000 clones, with around 80% appearing a single time and about 1.5% taken by the ten largest. Notes on this clone: Its antigen is unknown.

The CDR3 is 15 amino acids. Germline CDR1 KGHSH, CDR2 LQKENI. The V gene lost 3 bases and the J gene lost 6 bases, with 15 bases spanning the gap. Sequencing used memory CD4+ T cells sorted from blood. Subset given: CD45RA-negative fraction. The chain links TRBV18 to TRBJ2-1; tentatively, D is TRBD1 or TRBD2 (7 bases each). This clonotype was obtained from a young man in good health. CDR3 DNA: TGTGCCAGCTCACCTCGACAGGGAGGGCGCAATGAGCAGTTCTTC. It is translated as CASSPRQGGRNEQFF.